This T cell receptor (beta chain) was sequenced for a study of cytomegalovirus exposure and HLA in healthy donors. Study-level points and caveats: CMV serostatus was the only recorded immune exposure for donors. Excluded were some V segments that proved indistinguishable, including TRBV6-2 and TRBV6-3.

Trimming took 0 bases from V and 3 from J, leaving 12 bases between them. The CDR3 extends over 15 amino acids. Germline V CDR1 and CDR2: SGDLS, YYNGEE. A remark on this clone: The target antigen is unknown.

The PCR ran on 60 Vbeta and 13 Jbeta primers. Clones were read by immunoSEQ multiplex PCR, and TCRdb kept only the in-frame ones, dropping some. The sample records 100,000 to 150,000 clones, roughly 85% being singletons. The chain joins TRBV9 to TRBJ1-2; no clear D gene. Sequencing was performed on PBMCs. This sequence originates from a middle-aged woman in good health and CMV-seropositive. The CDR3 loop is CASSVGLTGDYGYTF. The CDR3 DNA reads TGTGCCAGCAGCGTAGGTCTCACTGGAGACTATGGCTACACCTTC. The full variable domain, in which reference TRBV9 and TRBJ1-2 provide the parts outside the CDR3, is DSGVTQTPKHLITATGQRVTLRCSPRSGDLSVYWYQQSLDQGLQFLIQYYNGEERAKGNILERFSAQQFPDLHSELNLSSLELGDSALYFCASSVGLTGDYGYTFGSGTRLTVV.